The 22 T cell receptor beta chains listed next were all sequenced from one sample in a study of blood T cell repertoires in COVID-19. Clones were sequenced by immunoSEQ multiplex PCR, and TCRdb holds only the in-frame ones, with some missing. The data show some 300,000 clones, with approximately 88% seen just once and roughly 6.9% held by the top ten. Sequencing was carried out using peripheral blood. These receptors came from a woman aged 25-40 years who had recovered from COVID-19.

The genes are TRBV30 and TRBJ2-3, with 9 bases matching TRBD2. Germline-derived CDR1 and CDR2 are GTSNPN and SVGIG (reference sequence). There are 15 residues in the CDR3. V shed 1 base and J 0 bases; nucleotides not matched to a gene: 2. The CDR3, as DNA: TGTGCCTGGAGTGGGACTAGCGTGAGCACAGATACGCAGTATTTT. Amino acids: CAWSGTSVSTDTQYF.

The rearrangement uses TRBV3-1 (or the pseudogene TRBV3-2) and TRBJ1-1; possibly TRBD1 for D (6 bases). CDR1 is LGHDT, CDR2 YNNKEL, per germline (reference sequence). CDR3 length: 12 amino acids. Deletions cut 3 bases from V and 5 bases from J, with 7 bases between. Here the CDR3 reads CASSQRGTEAFF. For the CDR3, the DNA is TGTGCCAGCAGCCAGAGGGGGACTGAAGCTTTCTTT.

This rearrangement joins TRBV12-3 or TRBV12-4 to TRBJ1-1, with D hard to call. The CDR3 totals 13 residues. V lost 5 bases, J lost 2 bases, and 9 bases lay in between. Here the CDR3 DNA reads TGTGCCAGCAGTCCTCAGGTTAACACTGAAGCTTTCTTT. It specifies CASSPQVNTEAFF.

The CDR3 protein is CASSKKWMRRDTGELFF. The DNA of the CDR3 is TGTGCCAGCAGCAAAAAGTGGATGCGGCGCGACACCGGGGAGCTGTTTTTT. V and J are TRBV21-1 and TRBJ2-2; whether TRBD2, the table's D call, matches the DNA was not checked. TRBV21-1 represents a pseudogene. This CDR3 spans 17 amino acids.

The chain joins TRBV3-1 (or the pseudogene TRBV3-2) to TRBJ1-5, with D unclear. In germline, CDR1 is LGHDT, CDR2 YNNKEL (reference sequence). The CDR3 contains 18 residues. Trimming cost V 4 bases and J 5 bases, with 24 bases left between them. DNA for the CDR3: TGTGCCAGCAGCCCCGGCCCCTCTTCCGGAAAGGAGTATCAGCCCCAGCATTTT. This gives the protein CASSPGPSSGKEYQPQHF.

This clone is a singleton in its sample. The CDR3 is CAWSPGTGYGYTF. DNA for the CDR3: TGTGCCTGGAGTCCCGGGACAGGGTATGGCTACACCTTC. The chain recombines TRBV30 with TRBJ1-2, with 9 bases matching TRBD1. Per the germline V gene, CDR1 is GTSNPN and CDR2 is SVGIG (reference sequence). The ends lost 2 bases at V and 5 bases at J; junction bases unmatched: 3. This CDR3 is 13 amino acids long.

This rearrangement joins TRBV10-3 to TRBJ1-1, with TRBD1 as a possible D gene (6 bases). The CDR3 runs to 14 residues. V shed 11 bases and J shed 7 bases, with 23 bases lying between them. Germline-derived CDR1 and CDR2 are ENHRY and SYGVKD. The CDR3 nucleotides read TGTGCCTCTTTAGGGGGGGCTGAGGAGGATGAAGCTTTCTTT. Residues: CASLGGAEEDEAFF.

The chain uses TRBV28 and TRBJ1-1; D not certain. Trimming took off 0 bases at V and 0 bases at J, with 20 bases between the two ends. This CDR3 spans 19 amino acids. Germline V lookup: CDR1 MDHEN, CDR2 SYDVKM. CDR3 protein: CASSLWIGVKVGVNTEAFF. The CDR3 nucleotides read TGTGCCAGCAGTTTATGGATTGGGGTAAAGGTCGGGGTGAACACTGAAGCTTTCTTT.

The chain uses TRBV19 and TRBJ1-6, with 7 bases that match TRBD1. The V gene's germline CDR1 is LNHDA and CDR2 SQIVND (reference sequence). The trim removed 4 bases at V and 5 bases at J, leaving 5 bases unmatched. The CDR3 contains 15 residues. This CDR3 is CASSSGTANNSPLHF. The CDR3 DNA reads as TGTGCCAGTAGTAGCGGGACAGCCAATAATTCACCCCTCCACTTT. The entire variable domain, with the rest obtained from reference TRBV19 and TRBJ1-6, is as follows: DGGITQSPKYLFRKEGQNVTLSCEQNLNHDAMYWYRQDPGQGLRLIYYSQIVNDFQKGDIAEGYSVSREKKESFPLTVTSAQKNPTAFYLCASSSGTANNSPLHFGNGTRLTVT.

The chain has TRBV6-2 or TRBV6-3 and TRBJ2-3, with 7 bases identical to TRBD2. The ends lost 6 bases at V and 4 bases at J; junction bases unmatched: 10. Germline V gene data show CDR1 as MNHEY and CDR2 as SVGEGT. There are 15 residues in the CDR3. The CDR3 region is CASSPPSGEPDTQYF. As DNA, the CDR3 is TGTGCCAGCAGCCCTCCTAGCGGTGAGCCAGATACGCAGTATTTT.

V is TRBV6-2 or TRBV6-3 and J is TRBJ2-7; 10 bases are a match to TRBD1. V dropped 0 bases and J dropped 5; count of bases not matched to a gene: 7. The CDR3 is 16 amino acids. In germline, CDR1 is MNHEY, CDR2 SVGEGT. The chain's CDR3 is CASSYSTGTGVHEQYF. In nucleotides, the CDR3 is TGTGCCAGCAGTTACTCGACCGGGACAGGGGTTCACGAGCAGTACTTC.

This chain connects TRBV5-6 to TRBJ1-3, with a tentative D call TRBD1 (6 bases). The CDR3 consists of 15 residues. In germline, CDR1 is SGHDT, CDR2 YYEEEE. V gave up 4 bases and J gave up 2 bases, with 13 bases separating them. The CDR3 DNA is TGTGCCAGCAGCCCCCCCAGGGGACCTGGAAACACCATATATTTT. Protein: CASSPPRGPGNTIYF.

V is TRBV11-2 and J is TRBJ2-5; D is possibly TRBD1 (5 bases). CDR3 size: 16 residues. V was trimmed by 5 bases and J by 5 bases, leaving 21 bases between them. The V gene's germline CDR1 is SGHAT and CDR2 FQNNGV. CDR3 in DNA: TGTGCCAGCAGCCCACACCTGATCCAGGGTCTCGAGACCCAGTACTTC. Amino acids: CASSPHLIQGLETQYF.

The chain joins TRBV6-6 to TRBJ2-7; 8 nucleotides align to TRBD1. The germline V gene encodes CDR1 MNHNY and CDR2 SVGAGI (reference sequence). The CDR3 extends over 13 amino acids. J lost 4 bases, V lost 5 bases, and 4 bases had no gene match. CDR3 protein: CASSRDRRYEQYF. The CDR3 coding sequence is TGTGCCAGCAGTCGGGACAGGAGATACGAGCAGTACTTC.

The chain employs TRBV7-9 and TRBJ2-5, with 10 bases identical to TRBD1. V was clipped by 5 bases and J by 7 bases; unmatched bases: 4. The CDR3 loop spans 13 amino acids. Germline V lookup: CDR1 SEHNR, CDR2 FQNEAQ (reference sequence). The CDR3 nucleotides are TGTGCCAGCAGCGCGACAGGGGGCGTGACCCAGTACTTC. This codes for CASSATGGVTQYF.

The chain uses TRBV28 and TRBJ1-2; TRBD1 matches at 10 bases. Per the germline V gene, CDR1 is MDHEN and CDR2 is SYDVKM. The CDR3 covers 16 residues. V lost 4 bases, J lost 8 bases, and 13 bases stayed unmatched. As DNA, the CDR3 is TGTGCCAGCAGTTCCCTCACCGGGACAGGGGATGAAGGCTACACCTTC. It is translated as CASSSLTGTGDEGYTF.

This clone was seen a few times. The gene calls are TRBV27 and TRBJ2-1; 8 bases map to TRBD2. Germline V gives CDR1 MNHEY, CDR2 SMNVEV (reference sequence). The CDR3 consists of 15 residues. The V segment lost 0 bases and the J segment 6 bases; nucleotides outside the gene matches: 4. CDR3 amino acids: CASSLSGLAGNEQFF. DNA for the CDR3: TGTGCCAGCAGTTTATCCGGACTAGCAGGCAATGAGCAGTTCTTC.

The chain links TRBV15 to TRBJ1-4, with 10 nucleotides matching TRBD1. Germline lookup yields CDR1 LNHNV and CDR2 YYDKDF (reference sequence). Losses at the gene ends were 3 bases for V and 8 bases for J; bases not matched to a gene: 6. The CDR3 extends over 15 amino acids. CDR3 amino acids: CATSRTGGEMEKLFF. CDR3 in DNA: TGTGCCACCAGCAGGACAGGGGGCGAAATGGAAAAACTGTTTTTT.

V gene TRBV2 combines with J gene TRBJ2-7; D perhaps matches TRBD1 (6 bases). Per germline, CDR1 SNHLY and CDR2 FYNNEI. V lost 6 bases and J lost 5, with 20 bases in between. The CDR3 sequence is 15 residues long. CDR3 sequence (DNA): TGTGCCAGCAGGATCCGGGACACAACAGCCCACGAGCAGTACTTC. This encodes CASRIRDTTAHEQYF.

This clone was detected only once. This chain links TRBV6-5 with TRBJ2-7; TRBD1 agrees at 9 bases. J lost 4 bases, V lost 6 bases, and 7 bases had no gene match. The CDR3 is 14 residues long. Germline CDR1 is MNHEY and CDR2 is SVGAGI. CDR3 loop: CASSLGTGLYEQYF. CDR3 nucleotide sequence: TGTGCCAGCAGCCTAGGGACAGGGTTGTACGAGCAGTACTTC.

V gene TRBV5-1 combines with J gene TRBJ2-3; TRBD2 aligns across 12 bases. Germline CDR1 is SGHRS and CDR2 is YFSETQ. CDR3 length: 17 residues. V gave up 4 bases and J gave up 3 bases; unmatched junction bases: 9. CDR3 DNA: TGCGCCAGCAGCCCTCGGGCTAGCGGGGGGGCAACAGATACGCAGTATTTT. It encodes CASSPRASGGATDTQYF.

This chain connects TRBV6-1 to TRBJ1-5; D unresolved. The CDR3 length is 16 residues. CDR1 is MNHNS and CDR2 is SASEGT in the germline V gene. Trimming removed 2 bases from V and 3 bases from J, with 14 bases in between. CDR3 sequence (DNA): TGTGCCAGCAGTGAACTATTGGGCCGAGACAATCAGCCCCAGCATTTT. Protein: CASSELLGRDNQPQHF.